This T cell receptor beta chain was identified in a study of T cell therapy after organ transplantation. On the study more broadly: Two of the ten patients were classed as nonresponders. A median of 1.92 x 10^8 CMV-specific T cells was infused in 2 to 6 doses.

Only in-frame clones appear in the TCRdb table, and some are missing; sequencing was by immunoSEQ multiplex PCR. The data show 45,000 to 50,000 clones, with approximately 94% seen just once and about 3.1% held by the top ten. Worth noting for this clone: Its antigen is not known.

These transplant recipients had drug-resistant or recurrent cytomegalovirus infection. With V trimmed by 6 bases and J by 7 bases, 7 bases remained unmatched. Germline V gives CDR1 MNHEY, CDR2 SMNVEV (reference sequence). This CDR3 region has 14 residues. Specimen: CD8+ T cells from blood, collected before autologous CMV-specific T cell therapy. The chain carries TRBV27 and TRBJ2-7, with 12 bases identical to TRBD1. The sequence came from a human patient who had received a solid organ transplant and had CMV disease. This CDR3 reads CASRQGQGAREQYF. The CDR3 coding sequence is TGTGCCAGCAGACAGGGACAGGGGGCTCGGGAGCAGTACTTC.